These T cell receptor beta chains were read from a single sample in a study of identical twins. MiXCR, run by TCRdb on the 5' RACE reads, gives a single entry per CDR3 protein. The repertoire consists of 500,000 to 650,000 distinct CDR3 sequences, with under 8.5% occurring once and the leading ten covering 1.5% to 2%. This sample also appeared in a second study, on yellow fever vaccine responses in identical twins.

The sequenced material came from PBMCs. The receptor set was obtained from a woman aged 18-35 years in good health. CDR3s include the opening cysteine and the closing phenylalanine or tryptophan. D genes are given only for firm matches. Clone size is stated in some rows and not others, as once, few, many or a class when expanded.

>TRBV29-1|-|TRBJ2-5|few
CSVEGSVGETQYF
TGCAGCGTTGAGGGTTCTGTGGGAGAGACCCAGTACTTC
>TRBV9|-|TRBJ2-5|few
CASSVAGGHQGETQYF
TGTGCCAGCAGCGTAGCTGGGGGACATCAAGGCGAGACCCAGTACTTC
>TRBV7-7|-|TRBJ2-5|-
CASSLSGQTQETQYF
TGTGCCAGCAGCTTATCGGGGCAGACACAAGAGACCCAGTACTTC
>TRBV6-1|TRBD1|TRBJ1-5|few
CAIRRGPNGNQPQHF
TGTGCCATCCGCAGGGGGCCGAACGGCAATCAGCCCCAGCATTTT
>TRBV20-1|-|TRBJ1-6|-
CSARPLGVSPLHF
TGCAGTGCTAGGCCCCTCGGGGTTTCACCCCTCCACTTT
>TRBV12-3/TRBV12-4|-|TRBJ1-5|many
CASSLGTLSQPQHF
TGTGCCAGCAGTTTGGGGACGTTATCACAGCCCCAGCATTTT
>TRBV12-3/TRBV12-4|TRBD2|TRBJ2-5|many
CASSLLAGVTETQYF
TGTGCCAGCAGTTTACTAGCGGGAGTAACGGAGACCCAGTACTTC
>TRBV11-2|-|TRBJ1-1|many
CASRGGWNTEAFF
TGTGCCAGTAGGGGGGGGTGGAACACTGAAGCTTTCTTT
>TRBV20-1|TRBD1|TRBJ1-1|many
CSARDPTGLKGEAFF
TGCAGTGCTAGAGATCCGACAGGGTTGAAGGGTGAAGCTTTCTTT
>TRBV12-3/TRBV12-4|-|TRBJ2-1|many
CASSLSAGYNEQFF
TGTGCCAGCAGTTTATCTGCGGGATACAATGAGCAGTTCTTC
>TRBV12-3/TRBV12-4|-|TRBJ2-7|many
CASSPYNYEQYF
TGTGCCAGCAGTCCATATAACTACGAGCAGTACTTC